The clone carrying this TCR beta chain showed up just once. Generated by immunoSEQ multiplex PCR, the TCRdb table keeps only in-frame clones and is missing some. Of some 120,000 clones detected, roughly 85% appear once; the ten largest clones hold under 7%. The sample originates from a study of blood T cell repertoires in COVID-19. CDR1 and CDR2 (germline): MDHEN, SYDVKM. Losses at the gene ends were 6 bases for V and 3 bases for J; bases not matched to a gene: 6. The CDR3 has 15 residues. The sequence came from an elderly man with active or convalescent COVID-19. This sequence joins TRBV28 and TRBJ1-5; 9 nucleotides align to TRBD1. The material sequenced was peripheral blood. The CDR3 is CASRKDRGSNQPQHF. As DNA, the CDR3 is TGTGCCAGCAGGAAGGACAGGGGTTCCAATCAGCCCCAGCATTTT. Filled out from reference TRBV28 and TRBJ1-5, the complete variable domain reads DVKVTQSSRYLVKRTGEKVFLECVQDMDHENMFWYRQDPGLGLRLIYFSYDVKMKEKGDIPEGYSVSREKKERFSLILESASTNQTSMYLCASRKDRGSNQPQHFGDGTRLSIL.